This T cell receptor (beta chain) was retrieved from a study of cytomegalovirus exposure and HLA in healthy donors (dated by TCRdb to 2017 to 2019). For the study in its entirety: According to an earlier analysis of 550 to 750 of the donors, about 170 million T cells yielded 117 million unique TCR beta sequences and about 300 Gb of sequence data. Of the roughly 400 genotyped donors, approximately 80% fell in the genetic ancestry cluster associated with self-reported Caucasian donors. HLA typing covered class I and class II loci at four-digit resolution. Across approximately 400 genotyped donors of the cohort, an average of about 240,000 unique TCR beta nucleotide sequences per donor were sequenced, and around 20% of those sequences were non-productive. Donor age, sex, ethnicity and CMV serostatus were collected together with the repertoire data. Typing coverage differed by locus: A, B, C, DRB1 and DQB1 were typed in roughly 620-640 donors, DQA1 in roughly 500, DPA1 in 600 to 610, and DPB1 in around 490. Every discovery cohort repertoire had been produced on one sequencing platform. To predict cytomegalovirus infection status, the study combined high-throughput TCR immunosequencing, statistical association of individual TCRs with disease status, and machine learning. An earlier analysis of fewer than 700 of the donors applied high-throughput TCR beta sequencing to assess whether each TCR beta V gene segment acted as functional or pseudogenic. Approximately 310 gigabases of sequencing data and tens of millions of unique TCR sequences were included in an early release covering 500 to 750 HLA-typed donors. Four or five DR-DQ haplotypes were treated as single units for association and clustering because of strong linkage in the cohort. Using immunosequencing, the study profiled T cell repertoires from 500 to 800 subjects and related those repertoires to cytomegalovirus serostatus. A later analysis re-analyzed previously published TCR beta repertoires from hundreds of donors and added high-resolution HLA genotyping to study TCR occurrence patterns. Genome-wide SNP genotypes for about 60% of the roughly 670 donors were used in a later genetic analysis, which treated that subset as a discovery cohort. Rather than drawing on any new phenotypic data, the later analysis identified candidate immune exposures from TCR beta sequences and the way those sequences occurred across donors. The study was designed to test whether signatures of past pathogen exposure could be identified by cataloging public T cell receptors. A separate validation cohort of approximately 130 different subjects was used in addition to the approximately 640-subject first cohort.

Library method: the immunoSEQ multiplex PCR assay. A mixture of 60 forward primers for TCR Vbeta segments and 13 reverse primers for TCR Jbeta segments was used in the multiplex PCR. A multiplex PCR assay on genomic DNA amplified the CDR3 region of rearranged TCR beta genes. The amplified TCR beta libraries were sequenced on the Illumina HiSeq System as 87-base-pair reads. In the source study's methods: A later analysis tallied roughly 76 million unique TCR beta chains across the 700 or so repertoires, and about 12 million of those chains were shared by two or more donors. A nearest-neighbor algorithm error-corrected the raw reads and collapsed the reads into unique sequences, merging closely related sequences to remove PCR and sequencing errors. CDR3 sequences were aligned to IMGT reference sequences to assign V, D and J gene segments. For a sequence to be retained, a match of at least six nucleotides to both a V gene segment and a J gene segment was required. Rearrangements were called productive when the CDR3 lacked stop codons and stayed in frame with V and J; all others were non-productive. Following IMGT convention, CDR3 was defined as the stretch from the second conserved V-encoded cysteine up to the conserved J-encoded phenylalanine. In an earlier analysis of just under 600 of the donors, sequences lacking an unambiguous match to a single V gene segment were excluded. An earlier analysis of 587 of the donors classified V segments as functional when productive rearrangements were above 56.7% and as segregating when the standard deviation between donors was above 5%. A statistical classification framework was built to diagnose cytomegalovirus status from the catalog of TCR beta chain sequences. V and J gene assignment, in a later analysis, came from comparing TCR nucleotide sequences with IMGT/GENE-DB human TR gene sequences. A later analysis assigned CDR3 sequences and most-parsimonious VDJ recombination scenarios with the TCRdist pipeline. In a later analysis, each TCR beta chain was defined by its CDR3 amino acid sequence together with its V-gene family, and reads without a unique V-gene family were excluded. In a later analysis, approximately 640 highly shared, low-generation-probability nucleotide sequences were removed to address suspected cross-contamination and a sequencing artifact. In a later analysis, a clonal expansion index was calculated for each public chain from normalized within-repertoire ranks of inferred template counts. In a later analysis, generation probabilities were computed with a VDJ recombination model fitted to out-of-frame rearrangements, and the resulting probabilities were checked against IGoR. Hypergeometric tests were used in a later analysis to score TCR-TCR, TCR-HLA and TCR-CMV co-occurrence, with a repertoire-size bias correction applied to the TCR pairs. False discovery rates were estimated in a later analysis by permuting HLA or CMV assignments 20 times. A later analysis grouped co-occurring TCRs with DBSCAN, adding TCRdist sequence similarity when clustering within HLA-allele-positive subsets. Repertoires with fewer than 30,000 or more than 120,000 public chains, plus five repertoires with anomalous nucleotide sharing, were excluded from co-occurrence clustering. What TCRdb holds here is the immuneACCESS table cut down to in-frame rearrangements. Part of the clones is not present; checked against another copy, under half of the missing clones reflect an unresolved V gene, and the others are unexplained. For V, J and clone size, that table is used; D and trimming come from the DNA. The table kept for this sample lists tens of thousands of clones. The top ten hold approximately 1.1% of the sample.

The full study reports these points: A further reported finding was that TCR beta sequences accurately predicted the HLA-A and HLA-B alleles for most subjects in the first cohort. A few of the identified cytomegalovirus-associated TCR beta chains were confirmed in vitro to be specific for cytomegalovirus antigens. A later analysis reported that several top co-occurrence clusters appeared linked to parvovirus B19, influenza, CMV and Epstein-Barr virus. V-gene and J-gene trimming of TCR beta chains was associated with a missense DCLRE1C variant in a later genetic analysis, and the association was replicated in an independent cohort. In an earlier analysis of fewer than 750 of the donors, most TCR beta V segments were observed in productive rearrangements about 87% or about 30% of the time, broadly matching IMGT annotations. In a later analysis, HLA-associated TCR beta chains showed more clonal expansion and lower generation probabilities than non-associated chains that were equally common. Compared with the 666-donor mean, donors in an Asian-associated ancestry cluster had fewer N-insertions in productive TCRs, according to a later genetic analysis. The authors suggested that the approach could potentially be extended to other disease states and immunological phenotypes. The classifier was reported to diagnose cytomegalovirus status with high specificity and sensitivity in both the original cohort and the validation cohort. The earlier analysis of 450 to 700 of the donors excluded 15 to 20 rarely observed V segments, including chromosome 9 orphons, because counts were too low. Strong co-occurrence of HLA alleles, especially DR and DQ, made assigning TCR associations to individual alleles difficult. The cohort was sequenced for TCR beta chains only, and without alpha or paired-chain data the features that could be detected were limited. Roughly uniform sequencing depth across donors was assumed in presence/absence analyses, although this assumption may not hold. A cluster of highly shared sequence variants was judged likely to represent a technical artifact of the sequencing pipeline. In the study, some 160 TCR beta chains were listed as associated with cytomegalovirus. In a later analysis, most CMV-associated TCR beta chains were found to appear HLA-restricted, with HLA associations seemingly driven largely by CMV exposure. Most TCR sequences were seen in very few donors, while some public TCRs were found in many individuals. Some IMGT-functional V segments, including TRBV6-2 and TRBV6-3, could not be distinguished by the 87-base-pair reads and were therefore excluded. Immune exposure information for the cohort was limited to CMV serostatus. In a later analysis, some 18,000 TCR beta sequences were associated with specific HLA alleles at a false discovery rate of 0.05. Correlated functional status among segregating V segments might be attributable to linkage disequilibrium, but an unknown experimental factor could not be ruled out. In a later analysis, TCR association rates were found to vary across HLA loci, with the most associated TCRs seen for DRB1 alleles and the fewest for HLA-C alleles. Because HLA typing was missing for some donors at each locus, association tests included only the typed subset.

The cohort consisted of 600 or so healthy bone marrow donors. At the time of sampling, every cohort member was nominally healthy, though immune exposures that went unrecorded were likely present. The donor was CMV seronegative and was included in the group of under 450 seronegative cohort members. A peripheral blood sample was collected from each donor, and TCR beta sequencing was performed on peripheral blood mononuclear cells. The Qiagen DNeasy Blood Extraction Kit was used to extract genomic DNA from the blood cell samples. Measured from the cysteine to the phenylalanine, the CDR3 is 15 residues long. Just CDR3 DNA is preserved here, 45 bases in frame from base 1. The germline V gene sets CDR1 to MDHEN and CDR2 to SYDVKM. V lost 3 bases and J lost 3 bases; the stretch between them is 14 bases long. As regards this clone: Its antigen target is currently unknown.

This chain is built from TRBV28 and TRBJ1-2; TRBD1 is a possible D gene, resting on 6 matching bases. Sequencing was done on a sample of PBMCs. The clonotype was recovered from a woman aged 30 to 39 in good health and CMV-seronegative. The nucleotide sequence is given as TGTGCCAGCAGTTTGCGTGGGGCAGGGGACTATGGCTACACCTTC. Protein translation: CASSLRGAGDYGYTF.